There are a few counts of the clone carrying this T cell receptor beta chain. Its specificity is unknown. This sample is part of a study of blood T cells in healthy people across ages. Study-wide results and limits: The study found TCR beta diversity correlated strongly with naive T cell percentage.

The authors ran a second PCR of roughly 6 to 11 cycles using a sample-barcoded 5' primer and a J-beta primer mix. TCRdb used MiXCR to reprocess the 5' RACE reads, holding one entry per CDR3 protein. This table holds about 1.5 million distinct CDR3 sequences, approximately 38% found once. Germline loops: CDR1 SGHVS, CDR2 FQNEAQ. This CDR3 has 17 amino acids. Trimming took 3 bases from V and 4 from J; bases not matched to a gene: 7. The V gene is TRBV7-8, the J gene TRBJ2-3; 13 bases are shared with TRBD2. Sequencing was carried out using blood. The sequence came from a woman aged 18-30 years in good health. DNA of the CDR3: TGTGCCAGCAGCTTGGGGACTAGCGGGAAGAGGCCAGATACGCAGTATTTT. The encoded protein is CASSLGTSGKRPDTQYF.